This T cell receptor (beta chain) was documented in a study of T cell responses to AZD1222 COVID-19 vaccine. Germline V gene lookup returns CDR1 MNHEY and CDR2 SMNVEV (reference sequence). V lost 5 bases and J lost 2; bases outside the gene matches: 6. There are 16 residues in the CDR3. Here immunoSEQ multiplex PCR was the method, and the copy in TCRdb shows in-frame clones only, minus some. The sample carries roughly 120,000 clones, 80% to 90% recorded once. The genes are TRBV27 and TRBJ1-4, with 9 bases matching TRBD1. This sequence originates from an adult in good health. Sequencing was performed on peripheral blood, taken on day 0 of MenACWY control vaccination. CDR3: CASSLQGTGTNEKLFF. The CDR3 bases are TGTGCCAGCAGTCTCCAAGGGACAGGGACTAATGAAAAACTGTTTTTT.